This entry is about one T cell receptor (beta chain). Its antigen remains unidentified. Donors likely had unrecorded immune exposures despite being nominally healthy when sampled. The PCR used 60 Vbeta and 13 Jbeta primers. Libraries were prepared by immunoSEQ multiplex PCR; TCRdb keeps only in-frame clonotypes and omits some of them. The sample lists approximately 150,000 clones; 70% to 85% were seen once. The entry originates in a study of cytomegalovirus exposure and HLA in healthy donors. Study-wide results and limits: Later on, a genetic analysis was performed. It linked a missense variant in DCLRE1C with V- and J-gene trimming of TCR beta. Fewer N-insertions than the roughly 650-donor mean were reportedly shown by an Asian-associated ancestry cluster in a later analysis. A later analysis by the authors found several of the most significant clusters apparently linked to common viral pathogens.

The clonotype was recovered from a woman in her twenties or thirties in good health and CMV-seronegative. Sequencing was performed on PBMCs.

CDR3 nucleotides: TGTGCCAGTAGTATACCGACAGGCGCTGAAGCTTTCTTT. Protein sequence: CASSIPTGAEAFF. The chain has TRBV19 and TRBJ1-1; possible D gene TRBD1, 6 bases. Germline V gene lookup returns CDR1 LNHDA and CDR2 SQIVND (reference sequence). Trimming removed 2 bases at V and 6 bases at J, with 10 bases between. This CDR3 comprises 13 residues.